This T cell receptor (beta chain) was sequenced during a study of blood T cell repertoires in COVID-19. Repertoires were generated with immunoSEQ multiplex PCR, while TCRdb's copy carries only in-frame clones and drops some. The sample lists more than 40,000 clones; about 89% were seen once. V lost 0 bases to trimming and J lost 4 bases; unmatched junction nucleotides: 4. The germline V gene has CDR1 KGHSH and CDR2 LQKENI. The CDR3 covers 16 residues. The clonotype comes from a human donor in a cohort sampled during active COVID-19. Input material: peripheral blood. This rearrangement joins TRBV18 to TRBJ2-1, with 9 bases matching TRBD2. The CDR3 is CASSPPSAGGYNEQFF. The CDR3 DNA is TGTGCCAGCTCACCACCGTCAGCGGGGGGTTACAATGAGCAGTTCTTC.